This is a list of T cell receptor beta chains from one sample in a study of blood T cell repertoires in COVID-19. Data came from immunoSEQ multiplex PCR; TCRdb stores just in-frame clones and leaves some out. Of about 230,000 clones in the sample, over 70% are singletons; the top ten hold roughly 8%. Sequenced material: peripheral blood. These receptors originate from an elderly woman with acute or convalescent COVID-19. Both conserved end residues are trimmed from each CDR3. The D gene is left open where the match is weak.

>TRBJ1-1|NA|TRBV28
ASSFQTVTEAF
>TRBJ2-7|TRBD2|TRBV6-5
ASSKGTSGIYEQY
>TRBJ1-1|TRBD1|TRBV5-1
ASSLVQGAGTEAF
>TRBJ1-6|NA|TRBV5-4
ASSLDSQSSYNSPLH
>TRBJ2-3|TRBD1|TRBV29-1
SVTRDSYTDTQY
>TRBJ1-5|NA|TRBV5-1
ASSSGVRNQPQH
>TRBJ2-2|TRBD1|TRBV6-6
ASTGTDTGELF
>TRBJ2-3|NA|TRBV20-1
SVPSTDTQY
>TRBJ2-2|TRBD2|TRBV10-2
ASRSNGLAGNTGELF
>TRBJ2-2|NA|TRBV3-1/TRBV3-2
ASSPRTMNTGELF
>TRBJ1-2|NA|TRBV6-1
ASSESVGFGYT
>TRBJ2-7|TRBD2|TRBV7-2
ASSRNAGGHGEQY
>TRBJ1-1|NA|TRBV19
ASSRLSGNTEAF
>TRBJ2-5|NA|TRBV3-1/TRBV3-2
ASSQETRETQY
>TRBJ2-2|TRBD2|TRBV7-6
AGTGPTSGGNTGELF
>TRBJ2-3|TRBD2|TRBV6-1
ASSEAGTSGPRTDTQY
>TRBJ2-1|NA|TRBV7-2
ASSLTGSYNEQF